This TCR beta chain emerged from a study of OX40 agonist ivuxolimab in advanced cancers. Broadly, across the study: Ivuxolimab, which targeted the costimulatory receptor OX40 (CD134), was an agonistic, fully human IgG2 monoclonal antibody. Prior anti-PD-1, anti-PD-L1 or anti-CTLA-4 therapy was permitted, and approximately 41% of dose-escalation patients had received checkpoint inhibitors. Intravenous ivuxolimab was administered to patients every 2 weeks at six dose levels: 0.01, 0.1, 0.3, 1.5, 3 and 10 mg/kg. The paper reports the monotherapy dose-escalation portion (N ≈ 50 patients) of the phase I ivuxolimab trial. Peripheral TCRbeta sequencing was intended to test whether TCR sequence diversity was altered and clonal T-cell expansion was caused by ivuxolimab. The dose-escalation cohort was 82.7% male with a mean age of approximately 60 years, ranging from roughly 20 to 85. Of the approximately 50 patients in dose escalation, approximately 20 had hepatocellular carcinoma, some 15 had melanoma, 9 had renal cell carcinoma and 9 had head and neck cancer. Three dose-escalation patients achieved partial responses, one with hepatocellular carcinoma and two with cutaneous melanoma.

The trial excluded patients who had a history of autoimmune disease or who were on systemic immunosuppression. Peripheral blood for TCR sequencing was collected from all dose cohorts at baseline, on cycle 4 day 1, and on cycle 7 day 1. The samples were taken from a phase I, first-in-human, multicenter, open-label dose-escalation trial of ivuxolimab. Adults with locally advanced or metastatic head and neck squamous cell, hepatocellular, melanoma or renal cell carcinoma were enrolled in the trial. Before TCR sequencing, CD4+ and CD8+ T cells were separately sorted from peripheral blood. Genomic DNA was extracted from sorted cells for sequencing of the TCRbeta CDR3 region. The immunoSEQ Assay was used for sequencing of TCRbeta CDR3 regions. This is the immuneACCESS table as TCRdb keeps it, with only in-frame sequences that have V and J called. A part of the clones is gone; compared with another copy, unresolved V genes explain less than half, and the rest is unexplained. The sample yields 70,000 to 80,000 clones; more than 75% were counted once. The biggest ten clones account for roughly 0.98% of the sample.

Between the V and J ends, shortened by 2 bases and 3 bases respectively, the junction contains 9 bases. From the cysteine through the phenylalanine, the CDR3 covers 14 amino acids. The read is trimmed to its CDR3 DNA, 42 bases read in frame from base 1. The germline V gene (reference sequence) specifies SEHNR as CDR1 and FQNEAQ as CDR2. With regard to this clone: This receptor's antigen is unknown. It has no much larger one-base neighbor in the sample; base qualities were not kept.

What the research found in general, with its limitations: On average, CD8+ T cells showed more expanded clones than CD4+ T cells after ivuxolimab. Low levels of normalized T-cell clonal expansion were also shown by some nonresponding patients. In the 0.1-3.0 mg/kg groups, partial responders had among the lowest normalized peripheral clonal expansion, particularly in CD8+ T cells. Clonal expansion of both CD4+ and CD8+ blood T cells was observed from baseline to week 6 at doses 0.1 to 3.0 mg/kg. Antigen specificity was not determined for the clonally expanded peripheral T cells.

The rearrangement joined TRBV7-9 to TRBJ2-3; the D segment may tentatively be TRBD1 or TRBD2, each giving 5 matched bases. Sequences were derived from CD4+ or CD8+ T cells sorted from blood, sampled in a trial of the OX40 agonist ivuxolimab. This TCR derives from an adult with an advanced solid tumor such as melanoma, head and neck, liver or kidney cancer. The DNA reads TGTGCCAGCAGCTTAAGGGGCGGGACAGATACGCAGTATTTT. It is translated as CASSLRGGTDTQYF.